A selection of T cell receptor beta chains follows, all from one sample in a study of blood T cell repertoires in COVID-19. TCRdb keeps only in-frame clones here, not all; method: immunoSEQ multiplex PCR. The sample shows around 130,000 clones, roughly 82% of them seen only once. Material for sequencing was peripheral blood. These receptors originate from a human donor in a cohort sampled during active COVID-19. CDR3s include the opening cysteine and the closing phenylalanine or tryptophan. D genes are given only for firm matches. Clone size, where shown, is once, few, many, or a class for clones that have expanded.

d_call clone_size j_call v_call cdr3_length cdr3_aa cdr3_nt
- few TRBJ1-2 TRBV27 12 CASSPGDHGYTF TGTGCCAGCAGCCCAGGGGACCATGGCTACACCTTC
- once TRBJ2-3 TRBV6-5 16 CASSYGDTRASDTQYF TGTGCCAGCAGTTATGGGGACACACGGGCGTCAGATACGCAGTATTTT
- - TRBJ2-3 TRBV29-1 12 CSAEPPVDTQYF TGCAGCGCTGAGCCTCCAGTGGATACGCAGTATTTT
- - TRBJ1-1 TRBV6-5 13 CASRRGHSTEAFF TGTGCCAGCAGAAGGGGCCATAGCACTGAAGCTTTCTTT
- - TRBJ2-1 TRBV20-1 15 CSASAPLVTIVEQFF TGCAGTGCTAGTGCCCCCCTAGTGACGATCGTGGAGCAGTTCTTC
- - TRBJ1-1 TRBV10-2 11 CASSPGSGAFF TGCGCCAGCAGTCCGGGGTCGGGGGCTTTCTTT
- - TRBJ1-6 TRBV6-5 13 CASTKTGDSPLHF TGTGCCAGCACCAAAACAGGAGATTCACCCCTCCACTTT
TRBD1 - TRBJ2-5 TRBV27 16 CASSLAGGLQQETQYF TGTGCCAGCAGTTTGGCAGGGGGCCTTCAACAAGAGACCCAGTACTTC
- - TRBJ1-1 TRBV5-1 15 CASSLVNRENTEAFF TGCGCCAGCAGCTTGGTAAACAGGGAGAACACTGAAGCTTTCTTT
TRBD1 - TRBJ2-7 TRBV18 18 CASSPSPGTGGSSYEQYF TGTGCCAGCTCACCTTCCCCCGGGACAGGGGGCTCCTCCTACGAGCAGTACTTC
TRBD1 - TRBJ1-4 TRBV7-9 14 CASRSGTGNEKLFF TGTGCCAGCAGATCCGGGACAGGGAATGAAAAACTGTTTTTT
TRBD1 - TRBJ2-7 TRBV19 14 CASTAQGAAGEQYF TGTGCCAGTACCGCACAGGGGGCCGCGGGCGAGCAGTACTTC
- - TRBJ1-5 TRBV12-3/TRBV12-4 13 CASSLAGDQPQHF TGTGCCAGCAGTTTAGCAGGGGATCAGCCCCAGCATTTT
- - TRBJ1-5 TRBV21-1 14 CAPPGDRGNQPQHF TGTGCCCCACCCGGGGACAGGGGCAACCAGCCCCAGCATTTT
TRBD2 - TRBJ2-1 TRBV2 15 CASRTGTSGFDEQFF TGTGCCAGCAGAACAGGGACTAGCGGGTTCGATGAGCAGTTCTTC
TRBD2 - TRBJ2-1 TRBV28 16 CASSLFSGGAYNEQFF TGTGCCAGCAGTCTATTTAGCGGGGGGGCGTACAATGAGCAGTTCTTC
TRBD2 once TRBJ2-3 TRBV3-1/TRBV3-2 16 CASRTSGGSSTDTQYF TGTGCCAGCAGGACTAGCGGGGGGTCTAGCACAGATACGCAGTATTTT
TRBD2 once TRBJ2-1 TRBV7-9 15 CASSWASGGGNEQFF TGTGCCAGCAGCTGGGCTAGCGGGGGAGGAAATGAGCAGTTCTTC
TRBD2 once TRBJ2-3 TRBV2 16 CANSGTSGGAPDTQYF TGTGCCAACTCCGGGACTAGCGGGGGGGCCCCAGATACGCAGTATTTT
- few TRBJ1-5 TRBV6-5 14 CASSRPGSGQPQHF TGTGCCAGCAGCCGACCCGGGTCGGGTCAGCCCCAGCATTTT
TRBD1 few TRBJ1-1 TRBV9 15 CASSEDRDFATEAFF TGTGCCAGCAGCGAGGACAGGGACTTTGCTACTGAAGCTTTCTTT
- - TRBJ2-3 TRBV5-5 13 CASSLETPDTQYF TGTGCCAGCAGCTTGGAGACACCAGATACGCAGTATTTT
- - TRBJ1-1 TRBV4-1 14 CASSQGLLNTEAFF TGCGCCAGCAGCCAAGGACTGCTGAACACTGAAGCTTTCTTT
- - TRBJ1-1 TRBV5-1 14 CASSPQIRNTEAFF TGCGCCAGCAGCCCCCAGATCCGGAACACTGAAGCTTTCTTT
TRBD2 - TRBJ2-5 TRBV5-1 15 CASSLGSAGEKTQYF TGCGCCAGCAGCTTGGGATCCGCGGGGGAAAAGACCCAGTACTTC